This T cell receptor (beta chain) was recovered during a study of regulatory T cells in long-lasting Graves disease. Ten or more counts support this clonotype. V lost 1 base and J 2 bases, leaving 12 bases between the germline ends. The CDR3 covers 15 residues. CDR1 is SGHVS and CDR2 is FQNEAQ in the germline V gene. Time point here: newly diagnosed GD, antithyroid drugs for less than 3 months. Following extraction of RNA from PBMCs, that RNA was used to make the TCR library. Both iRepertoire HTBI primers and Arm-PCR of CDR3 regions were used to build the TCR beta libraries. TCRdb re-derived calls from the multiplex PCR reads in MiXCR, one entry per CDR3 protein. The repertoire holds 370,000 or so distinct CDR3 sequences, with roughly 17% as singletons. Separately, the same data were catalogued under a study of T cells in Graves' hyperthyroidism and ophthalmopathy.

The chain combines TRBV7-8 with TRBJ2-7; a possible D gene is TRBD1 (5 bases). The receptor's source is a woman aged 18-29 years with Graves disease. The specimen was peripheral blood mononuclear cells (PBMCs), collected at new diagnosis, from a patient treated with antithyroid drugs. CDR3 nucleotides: TGTGCCAGCAGCTTAGTCACGCAGGGCCCCTACGAGCAGTACTTC. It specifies CASSLVTQGPYEQYF.